The 29 T cell receptor beta chains below were found in one sample sequenced in a study of OX40 agonist ivuxolimab in advanced cancers. Profiled with immunoSEQ multiplex PCR; TCRdb holds only in-frame clones, not every one. The data contain some 62,000 clones, almost 85% of them singletons. The source material was CD4+ or CD8+ T cells sorted from blood, sampled in a trial of the OX40 agonist ivuxolimab. These receptors were obtained from an adult with an advanced solid tumor such as melanoma, head and neck, liver or kidney cancer.

This chain links TRBV4-1 with TRBJ1-2, with D possibly matching TRBD1 (5 bases). V was clipped by 4 bases and J by 0 bases, with 12 bases between them. Germline V gene sequence: CDR1 MGHRA, CDR2 YSYEKL. The CDR3 spans 15 residues. CDR3 DNA: TGCGCCAGCAGCCCGACAGACGGGGCTAACTATGGCTACACCTTC. It is translated as CASSPTDGANYGYTF.

This clone appeared once. The chain employs TRBV9 and TRBJ2-2; 7 positions match TRBD1. The CDR3 is made up of 16 amino acids. V dropped 4 bases and J dropped 6; count of bases not matched to a gene: 12. CDR1 is SGDLS and CDR2 is YYNGEE in the germline V gene. In DNA form, the CDR3 reads TGTGCCAGCAGCCTCCGAGGGGCAGGGGGTGCCGGGGAGCTGTTTTTT. Its translation: CASSLRGAGGAGELFF. The full variable domain, in which reference TRBV9 and TRBJ2-2 provide the parts outside the CDR3, is DSGVTQTPKHLITATGQRVTLRCSPRSGDLSVYWYQQSLDQGLQFLIQYYNGEERAKGNILERFSAQQFPDLHSELNLSSLELGDSALYFCASSLRGAGGAGELFFGEGSRLTVL.

The rearrangement uses TRBV11-2 and TRBJ1-3; D remains unclear. The CDR3 runs 17 residues. CDR1 is SGHAT, CDR2 FQNNGV, per germline. The V gene lost 0 bases and the J gene lost 0 bases, with 12 bases spanning the gap. CDR3 sequence (DNA): TGTGCCAGCAGCTTAGATCAAGGTCGAGTCTCTGGAAACACCATATATTTT. Its translation: CASSLDQGRVSGNTIYF.

This chain uses TRBV5-1 with TRBJ1-2; 7 nucleotides agree with TRBD1. The germline gives CDR1 SGHRS, CDR2 YFSETQ. This CDR3 has 15 residues. V was pared by 0 bases and J by 0 bases, with 2 bases of the junction left unmatched. CDR3 nucleotide sequence: TGCGCCAGCAGCTTGGTTACAGGGGCTAACTATGGCTACACCTTC. It is translated as CASSLVTGANYGYTF.

The chain joins TRBV4-3 to TRBJ2-2; D ambiguous. From germline, CDR1 is LGHNA and CDR2 YSLEER. With 1 base removed from V and 3 bases from J, the gap between germline ends came to 6 bases. CDR3 length equals 14 residues. This CDR3 reads CASSQGIDTGELFF. The CDR3, as DNA: TGCGCCAGCAGCCAAGGGATAGACACCGGGGAGCTGTTTTTT.

The sample holds one count of this clone. The rearrangement uses TRBV7-3 and TRBJ1-6; D unclear. Germline values: CDR1 SGHTA, CDR2 FQGTGA. Trimming pared 5 bases from V and 10 bases from J, leaving 15 bases between. The CDR3 loop spans 14 amino acids. DNA for the CDR3: TGTGCCAGCAGCCAAGGGAGTAGAGGATCACCCCTCCACTTT. This translates into CASSQGSRGSPLHF. Looking up the rest from reference TRBV7-3 and TRBJ1-6 gives the full variable domain: GAGVSQTPSNKVTEKGKYVELRCDPISGHTALYWYRQSLGQGPEFLIYFQGTGAADDSGLPNDRFFAVRPEGSVSTLKIQRTERGDSAVYLCASSQGSRGSPLHFGNGTRLTVT.

This chain uses TRBV11-2 with TRBJ2-5; 8 bases map to TRBD2. The germline V gene encodes CDR1 SGHAT and CDR2 FQNNGV. This CDR3 has 13 amino acids. V was clipped by 1 base and J by 5 bases; unmatched bases: 0. The CDR3, as DNA: TGTGCCAGCAGCTTAGCGGGAGGGGAGACCCAGTACTTC. Its translation: CASSLAGGETQYF.

The chain uses TRBV7-9 and TRBJ2-3, with 8 bases lining up with TRBD1. From germline, CDR1 is SEHNR and CDR2 FQNEAQ (reference sequence). V was pared by 7 bases and J by 2 bases, with 11 bases of the junction left unmatched. This CDR3 has 16 amino acids. CDR3 protein: CASTKPGTGSTDTQYF. The DNA for the CDR3 is TGTGCCAGCACCAAACCGGGGACAGGCTCCACAGATACGCAGTATTTT.

The rearrangement uses TRBV6-5 and TRBJ2-7; D is uncertain. In germline, CDR1 is MNHEY, CDR2 SVGAGI. V was clipped by 5 bases and J by 2 bases, with 10 bases between them. The CDR3 contains 13 residues. The CDR3 is CASSRTVAYEQYF. The CDR3 DNA sequence: TGTGCCAGCAGTAGGACGGTGGCCTACGAGCAGTACTTC.

The chain links TRBV5-1 to TRBJ2-5; D not certain. V was shortened by 4 bases and J by 5 bases, with 9 bases between the two germline ends. The CDR3 extends over 12 amino acids. From germline, CDR1 is SGHRS and CDR2 YFSETQ. CDR3 in DNA: TGCGCCAGCAGCCCGCAAGGGGAGACCCAGTACTTC. Protein product: CASSPQGETQYF.

The chain carries TRBV6-5 and TRBJ1-6, with D hard to call. In germline, CDR1 is MNHEY, CDR2 SVGAGI. The CDR3 runs to 12 residues. V lost 10 bases, J lost 7 bases, and 11 bases lay in between. The CDR3 coding sequence is TGTGCCACGACTTCAGGAAATTCACCCCTCCACTTT. It is translated as CATTSGNSPLHF.

The rearrangement links TRBV19 to TRBJ1-4; TRBD1 might be the D (5 bases). The CDR3 covers 15 residues. V shed 2 bases and J shed 11 bases, with 18 bases lying between them. The germline V gene encodes CDR1 LNHDA and CDR2 SQIVND (reference sequence). The CDR3 spells CASSINRDRRVKLFF. CDR3 in DNA: TGTGCCAGTAGTATAAACCGGGACCGCCGGGTGAAACTGTTTTTT.

V gene TRBV4-3 combines with J gene TRBJ1-1, with D possibly TRBD1 on 5 matching bases. Per germline, CDR1 LGHNA and CDR2 YSLEER. Trimming pared 0 bases from V and 1 base from J, leaving 9 bases between. This CDR3 region has 15 residues. In nucleotides, the CDR3 is TGCGCCAGCAGCCAAGAGCCCGGGGCGAACACTGAAGCTTTCTTT. Residues: CASSQEPGANTEAFF.

The rearrangement joins TRBV7-9 to TRBJ2-5; TRBD2 agrees at 9 bases. Germline CDR1 SEHNR, CDR2 FQNEAQ (reference sequence). With 5 bases clipped from V and 1 base from J, the junction kept 8 bases outside the gene matches. CDR3 length equals 16 residues. CDR3 residues: CASSPEGTSLQETQYF. Here the CDR3 DNA reads TGTGCCAGCAGCCCGGAGGGGACTAGCCTCCAAGAGACCCAGTACTTC. The entire variable domain, with the rest obtained from reference TRBV7-9 and TRBJ2-5, is as follows: DTGVSQNPRHKITKRGQNVTFRCDPISEHNRLYWYRQTLGQGPEFLTYFQNEAQLEKSRLLSDRFSAERPKGSFSTLEIQRTEQGDSAMYLCASSPEGTSLQETQYFGPGTRLLVL.

CDR3 DNA sequence: TGTGCCAGCAGCTTGGACCCATGGGAATCCGGGGCCAACGTCCTGACTTTC. Translation gives CASSLDPWESGANVLTF. This chain connects TRBV13 to TRBJ2-6; D is uncertain. Germline CDR1 and CDR2: PRHDT and FYEKMQ (reference sequence). The CDR3 loop spans 17 amino acids. V was pared by 3 bases and J by 4 bases, with 16 bases between.

V is TRBV19 and J is TRBJ1-2; 7 bases agree with TRBD1. This CDR3 region has 14 residues. Per germline, CDR1 LNHDA and CDR2 SQIVND (reference sequence). Unmatched junction bases numbered 10, after V lost 5 bases and J lost 7 bases. The DNA of the CDR3 is TGTGCCAGTAGTCCGAACCGGGACAGTACTGGCTACACCTTC. Its translation: CASSPNRDSTGYTF. Looking up the rest from reference TRBV19 and TRBJ1-2 gives the full variable domain: DGGITQSPKYLFRKEGQNVTLSCEQNLNHDAMYWYRQDPGQGLRLIYYSQIVNDFQKGDIAEGYSVSREKKESFPLTVTSAQKNPTAFYLCASSPNRDSTGYTFGSGTRLTVV.

This chain uses TRBV19 with TRBJ1-4, with 7 positions matching TRBD1. CDR3 length equals 16 residues. The V gene's germline CDR1 is LNHDA and CDR2 SQIVND (reference sequence). V shed 7 bases, J shed 0 bases, and the junction held 8 bases outside the gene matches. The CDR3 region is CASTSQGGPTNEKLFF. DNA of the CDR3: TGTGCCAGTACCTCCCAAGGGGGCCCAACTAATGAAAAACTGTTTTTT. Supplemented by reference TRBV19 and TRBJ1-4, the full variable domain reads DGGITQSPKYLFRKEGQNVTLSCEQNLNHDAMYWYRQDPGQGLRLIYYSQIVNDFQKGDIAEGYSVSREKKESFPLTVTSAQKNPTAFYLCASTSQGGPTNEKLFFGSGTQLSVL.

This chain links TRBV6-5 with TRBJ2-7; D may be TRBD2 (5 bases). The V gene's germline CDR1 is MNHEY and CDR2 SVGAGI. The CDR3 length is 15 residues. Deletions cut 6 bases from V and 0 bases from J, with 15 bases between. The CDR3 reads CASRPDGVGSYEQYF. In nucleotides, the CDR3 is TGTGCCAGCAGACCCGACGGGGTGGGCTCCTACGAGCAGTACTTC.

V and J are TRBV10-1 and TRBJ2-6; D ambiguous. The CDR3 contains 17 residues. Trimming removed 0 bases from V and 2 bases from J, with 11 bases in between. CDR1 is WNHNN and CDR2 is SYGVQD in the germline V gene (reference sequence). CDR3 residues: CASSESLGPTGANVLTF. The CDR3 DNA reads TGCGCCAGCAGTGAGTCGCTTGGGCCCACTGGGGCCAACGTCCTGACTTTC.

This chain joins TRBV5-1 and TRBJ2-2, with D possibly matching TRBD1 (5 bases). This CDR3 spans 15 amino acids. The V gene lost 4 bases and the J gene lost 0 bases, with 10 bases spanning the gap. Germline V lookup: CDR1 SGHRS, CDR2 YFSETQ. The CDR3 reads CASSLGHANTGELFF. The CDR3 bases are TGCGCCAGCAGCCTTGGACATGCGAACACCGGGGAGCTGTTTTTT.

This chain connects TRBV7-2 to TRBJ1-2; TRBD1 is a possible D gene (5 bases). CDR3 length: 15 residues. Germline-derived CDR1 and CDR2 are SGHTA and FQGNSA. The germline V and J ends were trimmed by 3 bases and 4 bases, with 15 bases remaining between them. This chain's CDR3 is CASSFGRGRGYGYTF. The CDR3 DNA follows: TGTGCCAGCAGCTTCGGAAGGGGAAGAGGCTATGGCTACACCTTC.

The chain joins TRBV9 to TRBJ1-6; D unclear. CDR1 and CDR2 (germline): SGDLS, YYNGEE. The ends were cut back, 3 bases at V and 2 bases at J, with 12 bases in the middle. This CDR3 has 16 amino acids. The CDR3 nucleotides are TGTGCCAGCAGCGGACCTCTTTTCGCCTATAATTCACCCCTCCACTTT. Its protein product is CASSGPLFAYNSPLHF. Variable domain in full (rest from reference TRBV9 and TRBJ1-6): DSGVTQTPKHLITATGQRVTLRCSPRSGDLSVYWYQQSLDQGLQFLIQYYNGEERAKGNILERFSAQQFPDLHSELNLSSLELGDSALYFCASSGPLFAYNSPLHFGNGTRLTVT.

The J gene is TRBJ1-2, the V gene TRBV28; no firm D call. Germline V gene data show CDR1 as MDHEN and CDR2 as SYDVKM. The CDR3 is 15 residues long. V was shortened by 1 base and J by 1 base, with 10 bases between the two germline ends. The CDR3, as DNA: TGTGCCAGCAGTTTATTGAAAGGTTTTAACTATGGCTACACCTTC. Translating it yields CASSLLKGFNYGYTF.

The chain combines TRBV7-6 with TRBJ2-7; 8 nucleotides agree with TRBD1. This CDR3 is built from 16 residues. V lost 1 base, J lost 2 bases, and 7 bases stayed unmatched. CDR1 and CDR2 (germline): SGHVS, FNYEAQ. The DNA of the CDR3 is TGTGCCAGCAGCTTAGATTGGACAGGGAATCCCTACGAGCAGTACTTC. The encoded protein is CASSLDWTGNPYEQYF.

The chain has TRBV18 and TRBJ1-6; D is unresolved. V shed 1 base and J shed 7 bases, with 11 bases lying between them. The CDR3 runs to 15 residues. Germline V CDR1 and CDR2: KGHSH, LQKENI. CDR3 sequence (DNA): TGTGCCAGCTCACCACAATCGGGAGCCAATTCACCCCTCCACTTT. It specifies CASSPQSGANSPLHF.

The gene calls are TRBV7-8 and TRBJ2-7; no clear D gene. The CDR3 runs 14 residues. The V gene lost 2 bases and the J gene lost 2 bases, with 10 bases spanning the gap. CDR1 is SGHVS and CDR2 is FQNEAQ in the germline V gene. CDR3 DNA sequence: TGTGCCAGCAGCTTAAGGCCTCGCACCTACGAGCAGTACTTC. Translating it yields CASSLRPRTYEQYF.

The J gene is TRBJ2-7, the V gene TRBV11-3, with a possible D match to TRBD1 (6 bases). This CDR3 contains 15 residues. The V and J ends lost 0 bases and 4 bases respectively, with 13 bases between them. Germline V gene sequence: CDR1 SGHNT, CDR2 YENEEA. DNA for the CDR3: TGTGCCAGCAGCTTAGATGGCAGGGGTAGTTACGAGCAGTACTTC. This sequence encodes CASSLDGRGSYEQYF.

This chain links TRBV7-2 with TRBJ2-7, with no clear D. CDR3 length: 14 residues. V lost 1 base to trimming and J lost 7 bases, with 14 bases between them. The germline V gene encodes CDR1 SGHTA and CDR2 FQGNSA. The CDR3 sequence is CASSLDWQAVEQYF. For the CDR3, the DNA is TGTGCCAGCAGCTTAGACTGGCAGGCGGTGGAGCAGTACTTC.

The chain links TRBV2 to TRBJ2-1; TRBD2 matches at 13 bases. Trimming removed 6 bases from V and 9 bases from J; junction bases left unmatched: 5. Germline CDR1 SNHLY, CDR2 FYNNEI. This CDR3 spans 14 amino acids. CDR3 residues: CASRRTSGGIEQFF. The CDR3 bases are TGTGCCAGCAGGAGGACTAGCGGGGGAATTGAGCAGTTCTTC.